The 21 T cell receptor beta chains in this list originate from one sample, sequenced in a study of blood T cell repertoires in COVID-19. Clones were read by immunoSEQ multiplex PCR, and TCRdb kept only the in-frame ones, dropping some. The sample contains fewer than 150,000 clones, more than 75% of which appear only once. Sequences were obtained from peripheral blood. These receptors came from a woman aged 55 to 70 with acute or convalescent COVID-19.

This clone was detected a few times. The DNA of the CDR3 is TGTGCCAGCAGCTTTACAGGGGCGGCTTTCTTT. Translating it yields CASSFTGAAFF. The chain links TRBV5-8 to TRBJ1-1, with 7 positions matching TRBD1. The CDR3 extends over 11 amino acids. V gave up 2 bases and J gave up 11 bases; unmatched junction bases: 3. Per the germline V gene, CDR1 is SGHTS and CDR2 is YDEGEE. The variable domain in full, completed from reference TRBV5-8 and TRBJ1-1, reads EAGVTQSPTHLIKTRGQQATLRCSPISGHTSVYWYQQALGLGLQFLLWYDEGEERNRGNFPPRFSGRQFPNYSSELNVNALELEDSALYLCASSFTGAAFFGQGTRLTVV.

The CDR3, as DNA: TGTGCCAGCAGTCGCACGGCGGGGGCCAATACTAACTATGGCTACACCTTC. Residues: CASSRTAGANTNYGYTF. V usage is TRBV2 and J usage is TRBJ1-2; perhaps TRBD1 as D (6 bases). The CDR3 is made up of 17 amino acids. Trimming removed 5 bases at V and 0 bases at J, with 19 bases between. Germline CDR1 reads SNHLY; CDR2 reads FYNNEI. Variable domain in full (rest from reference TRBV2 and TRBJ1-2): EPEVTQTPSHQVTQMGQEVILRCVPISNHLYFYWYRQILGQKVEFLVSFYNNEISEKSEIFDDQFSVERPDGSNFTLKIRSTKLEDSAMYFCASSRTAGANTNYGYTFGSGTRLTVV.

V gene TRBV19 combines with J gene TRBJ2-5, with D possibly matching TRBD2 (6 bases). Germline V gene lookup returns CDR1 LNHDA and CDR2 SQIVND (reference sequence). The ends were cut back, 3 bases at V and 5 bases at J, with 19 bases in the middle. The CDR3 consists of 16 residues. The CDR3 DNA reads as TGTGCCAGTAGTATCCAAGAAGGAGGGAGAGGGGAGACCCAGTACTTC. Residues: CASSIQEGGRGETQYF.

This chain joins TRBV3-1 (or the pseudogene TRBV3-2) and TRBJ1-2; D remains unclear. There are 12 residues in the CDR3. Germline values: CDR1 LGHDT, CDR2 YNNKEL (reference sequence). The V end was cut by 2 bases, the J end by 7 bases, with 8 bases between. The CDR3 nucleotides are TGTGCCAGCAGCCAATGGAGGGTTGGCTACACCTTC. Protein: CASSQWRVGYTF.

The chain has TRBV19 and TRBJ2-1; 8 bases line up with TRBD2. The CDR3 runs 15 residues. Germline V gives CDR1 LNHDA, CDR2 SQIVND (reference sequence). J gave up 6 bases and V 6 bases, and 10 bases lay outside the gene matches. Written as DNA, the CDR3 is TGTGCCAGTAGCGGGTCACTAGCGGACTCCAATGAGCAGTTCTTC. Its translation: CASSGSLADSNEQFF. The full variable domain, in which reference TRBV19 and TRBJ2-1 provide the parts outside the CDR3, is DGGITQSPKYLFRKEGQNVTLSCEQNLNHDAMYWYRQDPGQGLRLIYYSQIVNDFQKGDIAEGYSVSREKKESFPLTVTSAQKNPTAFYLCASSGSLADSNEQFFGPGTRLTVL.

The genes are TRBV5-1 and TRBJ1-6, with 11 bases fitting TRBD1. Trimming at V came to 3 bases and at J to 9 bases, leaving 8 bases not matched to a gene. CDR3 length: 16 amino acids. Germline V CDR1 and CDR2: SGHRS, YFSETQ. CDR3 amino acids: CASSSDRGHLGSPLHF. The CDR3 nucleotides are TGCGCCAGCAGCTCGGACAGGGGGCATCTGGGTTCACCCCTCCACTTT.

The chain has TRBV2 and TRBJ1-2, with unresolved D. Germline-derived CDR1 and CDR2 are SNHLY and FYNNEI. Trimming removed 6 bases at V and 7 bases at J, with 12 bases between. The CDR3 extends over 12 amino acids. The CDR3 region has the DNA TGTGCCAGCAGCGGAAGCGAGGGTGGCTACACCTTC. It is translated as CASSGSEGGYTF.

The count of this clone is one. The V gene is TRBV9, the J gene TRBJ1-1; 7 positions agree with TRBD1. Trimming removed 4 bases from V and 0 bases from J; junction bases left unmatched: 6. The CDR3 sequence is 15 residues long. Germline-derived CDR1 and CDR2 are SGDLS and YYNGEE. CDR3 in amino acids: CASSYQDRMNTEAFF. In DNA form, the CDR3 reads TGTGCCAGCAGCTACCAGGACAGGATGAACACTGAAGCTTTCTTT.

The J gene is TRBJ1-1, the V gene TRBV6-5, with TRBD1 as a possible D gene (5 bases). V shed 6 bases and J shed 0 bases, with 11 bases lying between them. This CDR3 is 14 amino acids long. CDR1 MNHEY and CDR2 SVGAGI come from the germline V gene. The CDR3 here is CASRQQGMNTEAFF. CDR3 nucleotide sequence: TGTGCCAGCAGACAGCAGGGTATGAACACTGAAGCTTTCTTT.

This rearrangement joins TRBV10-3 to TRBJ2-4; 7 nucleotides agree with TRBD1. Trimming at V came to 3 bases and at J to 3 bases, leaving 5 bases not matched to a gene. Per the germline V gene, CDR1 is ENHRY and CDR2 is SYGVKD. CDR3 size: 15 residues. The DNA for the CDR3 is TGTGCCATCAGTGATGGAGACAGGGTCAAAAACATTCAGTACTTC. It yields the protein CAISDGDRVKNIQYF.

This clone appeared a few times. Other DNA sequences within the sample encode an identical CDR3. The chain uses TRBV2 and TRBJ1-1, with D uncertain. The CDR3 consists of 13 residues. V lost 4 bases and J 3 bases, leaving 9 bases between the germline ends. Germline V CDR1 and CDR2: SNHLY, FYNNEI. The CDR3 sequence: CASSGRRDTEAFF. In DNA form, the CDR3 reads TGTGCCAGCAGTGGGAGGAGGGACACTGAAGCTTTCTTT.

The CDR3: CASSPRQGVTEAFF. In DNA form, the CDR3 reads TGTGCCAGCAGTCCTCGACAGGGGGTAACTGAAGCTTTCTTT. The chain is built from TRBV6-5 and TRBJ1-1; 9 nucleotides match TRBD1. Germline V gene lookup returns CDR1 MNHEY and CDR2 SVGAGI. J was trimmed by 5 bases and V by 5 bases; bases with no gene match: 6. This CDR3 is built from 14 residues.

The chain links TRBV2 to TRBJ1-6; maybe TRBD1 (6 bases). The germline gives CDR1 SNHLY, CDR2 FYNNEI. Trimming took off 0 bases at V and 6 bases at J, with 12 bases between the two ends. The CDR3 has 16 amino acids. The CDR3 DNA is TGTGCCAGCAGTGAAGCGCTGGGGGCGGCTAATTCACCCCTCCACTTT. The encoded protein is CASSEALGAANSPLHF.

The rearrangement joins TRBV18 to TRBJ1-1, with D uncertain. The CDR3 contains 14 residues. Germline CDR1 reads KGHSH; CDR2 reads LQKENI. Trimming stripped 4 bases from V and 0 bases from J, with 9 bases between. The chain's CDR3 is CASSLQTLNTEAFF. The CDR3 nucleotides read TGTGCCAGCTCACTACAGACATTGAACACTGAAGCTTTCTTT.

CDR3 coding DNA: TGTGCCAGCAGCGCAGGGCAAACGCCGAGAATTGGCATGTACGTC. It yields the protein CASSAGQTPRIGMYV. The genes are TRBV5-6 and TRBJ2-7; the D gene is possibly TRBD1 (5 bases). The ends were cut back, 4 bases at V and 12 bases at J, with 26 bases in the middle. CDR1 and CDR2 from the germline V gene are SGHDT and YYEEEE. The CDR3 has 15 residues.

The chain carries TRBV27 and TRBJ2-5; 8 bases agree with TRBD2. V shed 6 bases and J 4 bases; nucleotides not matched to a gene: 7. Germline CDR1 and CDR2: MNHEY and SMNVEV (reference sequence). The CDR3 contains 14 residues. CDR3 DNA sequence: TGTGCCAGCAGACCAAGCGGGAGTATAGAGACCCAGTACTTC. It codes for CASRPSGSIETQYF.

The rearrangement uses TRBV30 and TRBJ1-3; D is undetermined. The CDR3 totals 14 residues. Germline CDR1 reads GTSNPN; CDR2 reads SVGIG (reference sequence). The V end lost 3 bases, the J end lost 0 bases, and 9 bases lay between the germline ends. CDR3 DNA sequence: TGTGCCTGGAGGAAGGGAGGCTCTGGAAACACCATATATTTT. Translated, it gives CAWRKGGSGNTIYF.

CDR3 in DNA: TGTGCCAGCAGCTCCCCCGGGACAGGGGGGAAGCAGTACTTC. Its protein product is CASSSPGTGGKQYF. This chain uses TRBV7-9 with TRBJ2-7; 11 bases are shared with TRBD1. Germline V gives CDR1 SEHNR, CDR2 FQNEAQ (reference sequence). The CDR3 totals 14 residues. V lost 4 bases, J lost 8 bases, and 7 bases stayed unmatched.

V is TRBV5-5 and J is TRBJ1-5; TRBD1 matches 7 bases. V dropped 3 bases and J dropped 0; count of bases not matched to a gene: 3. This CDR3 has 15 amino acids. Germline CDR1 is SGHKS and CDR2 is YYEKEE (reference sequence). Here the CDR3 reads CASSWDSYSNQPQHF. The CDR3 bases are TGTGCCAGCAGCTGGGACAGCTATAGCAATCAGCCCCAGCATTTT.

The CDR3 loop is CASSSTSGWGGTGELFF. The CDR3 DNA sequence: TGTGCCAGCAGTTCAACTAGCGGTTGGGGGGGCACCGGGGAGCTGTTTTTT. The chain recombines TRBV28 with TRBJ2-2, with 8 bases matching TRBD2. CDR1 is MDHEN, CDR2 SYDVKM, per germline. The length of the CDR3 is 17 residues. The junction had 11 bases not matched to a gene; V was cut back by 4 bases and J by 4 bases.

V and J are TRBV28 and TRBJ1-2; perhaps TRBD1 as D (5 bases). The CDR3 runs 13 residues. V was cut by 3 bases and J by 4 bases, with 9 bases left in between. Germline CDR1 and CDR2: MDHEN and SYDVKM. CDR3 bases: TGTGCCAGCAGTTTTGGGGCCTCCTATGGCTACACCTTC. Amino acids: CASSFGASYGYTF.